The clone carrying this T cell receptor beta chain appeared a few times. What it binds is unknown. The data belong to a study of T cell repertoires in aging, cancer and after chemotherapy. Overall study context: Six age groups, ranging from 30 or younger to 70 or older, included the donors.

Germline CDR1 and CDR2: MNHNS and SASEGT. Trimming left V 6 bases short and J 6 bases short, with 14 bases between. CDR3 length: 13 amino acids. Multiplex touch-down PCR with TRB-A/B primers amplified rearranged V-D-J TRB sequences. Each CDR3 protein is one row after TCRdb ran MiXCR on the multiplex PCR reads. This table holds more than 7,000 distinct CDR3 sequences, approximately 30% found once. Amplification of TCR beta used genomic DNA extracted from peripheral blood. Study results and caveats: In each cancer cohort, median generation probability increased across chemotherapy, suggesting thymic output rebounded. Healthy donors lost TCR diversity with age mainly through richness, cancer patients through richness and evenness.

This rearrangement joins TRBV6-1 to TRBJ1-1; D is uncertain. This receptor was obtained from a human donor in good health. Sequencing used blood. Written as DNA, the CDR3 is TGTGCCAGCAGCCGAGACCATCCTCCTGAAGCTTTCTTT. It is translated as CASSRDHPPEAFF.